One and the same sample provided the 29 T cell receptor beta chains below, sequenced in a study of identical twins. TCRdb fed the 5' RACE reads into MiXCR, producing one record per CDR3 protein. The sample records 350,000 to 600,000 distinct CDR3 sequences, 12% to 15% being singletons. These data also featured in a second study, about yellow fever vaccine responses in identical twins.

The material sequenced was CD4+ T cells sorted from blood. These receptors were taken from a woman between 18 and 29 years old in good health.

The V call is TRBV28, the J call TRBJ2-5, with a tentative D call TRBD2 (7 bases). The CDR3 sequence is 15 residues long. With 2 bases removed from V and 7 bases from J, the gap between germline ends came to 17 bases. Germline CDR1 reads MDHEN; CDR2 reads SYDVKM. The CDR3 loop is CASSLAAGTRGTQYF. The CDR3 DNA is TGTGCCAGCAGTTTAGCAGCGGGGACAAGAGGGACCCAGTACTTC. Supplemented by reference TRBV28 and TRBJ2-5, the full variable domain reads DVKVTQSSRYLVKRTGEKVFLECVQDMDHENMFWYRQDPGLGLRLIYFSYDVKMKEKGDIPEGYSVSREKKERFSLILESASTNQTSMYLCASSLAAGTRGTQYFGPGTRLLVL.

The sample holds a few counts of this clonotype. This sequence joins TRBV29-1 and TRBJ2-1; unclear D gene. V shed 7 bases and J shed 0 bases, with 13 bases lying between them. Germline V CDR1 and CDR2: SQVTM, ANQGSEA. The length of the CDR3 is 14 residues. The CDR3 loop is CSAQRSSSYNEQFF. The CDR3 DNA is TGCAGCGCCCAGCGTTCCAGCTCCTACAATGAGCAGTTCTTC.

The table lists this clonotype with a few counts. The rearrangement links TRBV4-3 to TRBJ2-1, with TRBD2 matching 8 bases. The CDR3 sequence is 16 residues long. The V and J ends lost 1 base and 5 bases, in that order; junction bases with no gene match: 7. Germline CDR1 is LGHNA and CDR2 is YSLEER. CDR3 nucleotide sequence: TGCGCCAGCAGCCAAGTAGCGGGACTCCTCGACAATGAGCAGTTCTTC. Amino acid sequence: CASSQVAGLLDNEQFF.

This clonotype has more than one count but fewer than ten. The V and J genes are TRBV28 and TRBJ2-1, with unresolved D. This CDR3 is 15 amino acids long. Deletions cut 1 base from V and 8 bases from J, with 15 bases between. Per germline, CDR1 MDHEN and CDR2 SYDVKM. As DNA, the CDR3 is TGTGCCAGCAGTTTATACTCCAGCGCTCGGGATGAGCAGTTCTTC. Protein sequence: CASSLYSSARDEQFF.

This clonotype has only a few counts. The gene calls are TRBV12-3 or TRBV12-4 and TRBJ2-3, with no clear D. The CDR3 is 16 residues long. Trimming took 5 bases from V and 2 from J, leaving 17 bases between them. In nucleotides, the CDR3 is TGTGCCAGCAGTCAGATTAGCCGTGGAGACACAGATACGCAGTATTTT. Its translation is CASSQISRGDTDTQYF.

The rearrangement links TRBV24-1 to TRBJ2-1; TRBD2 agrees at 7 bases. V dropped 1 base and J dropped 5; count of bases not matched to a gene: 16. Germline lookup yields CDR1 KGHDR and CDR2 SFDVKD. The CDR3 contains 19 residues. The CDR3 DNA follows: TGTGCCACCAGTGATTTAGTGCCAGGAGCGGGAAAGATCCACAATGAGCAGTTCTTC. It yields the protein CATSDLVPGAGKIHNEQFF.

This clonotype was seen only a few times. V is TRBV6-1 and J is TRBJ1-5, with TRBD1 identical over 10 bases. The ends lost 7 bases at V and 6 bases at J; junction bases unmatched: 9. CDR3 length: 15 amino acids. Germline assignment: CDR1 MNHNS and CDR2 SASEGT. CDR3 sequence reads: CASTARGQGFQPQHF. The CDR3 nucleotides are TGTGCCAGCACAGCGCGGGGACAGGGGTTTCAGCCCCAGCATTTT.

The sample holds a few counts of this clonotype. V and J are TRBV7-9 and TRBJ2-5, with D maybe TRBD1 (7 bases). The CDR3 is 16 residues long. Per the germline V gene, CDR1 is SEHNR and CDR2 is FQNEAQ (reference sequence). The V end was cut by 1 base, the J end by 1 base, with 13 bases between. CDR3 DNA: TGTGCCAGCAGCTTAGGAGGGGGCGGGATCCAAGAGACCCAGTACTTC. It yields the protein CASSLGGGGIQETQYF.

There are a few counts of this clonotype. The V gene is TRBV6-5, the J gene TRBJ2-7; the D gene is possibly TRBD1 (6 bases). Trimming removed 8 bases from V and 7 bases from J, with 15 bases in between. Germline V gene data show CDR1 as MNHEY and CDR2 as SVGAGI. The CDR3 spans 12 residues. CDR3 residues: CASERNQGEQYF. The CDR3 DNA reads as TGTGCCAGCGAACGCAACCAGGGGGAGCAGTACTTC.

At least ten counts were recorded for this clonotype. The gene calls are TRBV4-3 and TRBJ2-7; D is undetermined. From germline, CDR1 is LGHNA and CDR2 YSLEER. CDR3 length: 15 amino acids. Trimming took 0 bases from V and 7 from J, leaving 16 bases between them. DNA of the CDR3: TGCGCCAGCAGCCAAGATGCTGAAGTTAGAGGAGAGCAGTACTTC. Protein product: CASSQDAEVRGEQYF.

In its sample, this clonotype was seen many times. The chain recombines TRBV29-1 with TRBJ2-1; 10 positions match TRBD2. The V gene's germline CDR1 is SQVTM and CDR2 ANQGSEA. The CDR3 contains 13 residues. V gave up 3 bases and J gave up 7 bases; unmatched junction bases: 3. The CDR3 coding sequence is TGCAGCGTTGACCGACTAGCGGGTAATGAGCAGTTCTTC. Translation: CSVDRLAGNEQFF.

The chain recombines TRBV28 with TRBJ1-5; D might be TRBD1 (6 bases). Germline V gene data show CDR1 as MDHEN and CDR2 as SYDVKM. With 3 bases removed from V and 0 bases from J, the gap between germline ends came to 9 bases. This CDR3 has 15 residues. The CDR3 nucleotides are TGTGCCAGCAGTTTGACGGGGGCTAGCAATCAGCCCCAGCATTTT. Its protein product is CASSLTGASNQPQHF. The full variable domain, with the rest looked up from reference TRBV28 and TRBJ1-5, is DVKVTQSSRYLVKRTGEKVFLECVQDMDHENMFWYRQDPGLGLRLIYFSYDVKMKEKGDIPEGYSVSREKKERFSLILESASTNQTSMYLCASSLTGASNQPQHFGDGTRLSIL.

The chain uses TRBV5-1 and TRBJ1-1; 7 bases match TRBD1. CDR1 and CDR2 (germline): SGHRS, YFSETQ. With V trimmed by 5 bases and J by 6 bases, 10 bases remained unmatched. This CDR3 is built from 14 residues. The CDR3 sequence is CASSRTTGKAEAFF. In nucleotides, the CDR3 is TGCGCCAGCAGTCGAACGACAGGGAAAGCTGAAGCTTTCTTT.

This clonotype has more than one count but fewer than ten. The CDR3 sequence is CSAGGGTGKNEQFF. In DNA form, the CDR3 reads TGCAGTGCTGGAGGGGGGACAGGGAAGAATGAGCAGTTCTTC. The V gene is TRBV20-1, the J gene TRBJ2-1, with 9 bases identical to TRBD1. Losses at the gene ends were 5 bases for V and 7 bases for J; bases not matched to a gene: 9. The CDR3 loop spans 14 amino acids. Germline-derived CDR1 and CDR2 are DFQATT and SNEGSKA (reference sequence).

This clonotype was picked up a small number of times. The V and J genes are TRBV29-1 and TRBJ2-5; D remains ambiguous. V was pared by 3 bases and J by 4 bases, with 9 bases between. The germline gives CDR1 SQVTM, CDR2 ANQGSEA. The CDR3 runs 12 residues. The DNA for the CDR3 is TGCAGCGTTGAGCCGGAGAGAGAGACCCAGTACTTC. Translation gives CSVEPERETQYF.

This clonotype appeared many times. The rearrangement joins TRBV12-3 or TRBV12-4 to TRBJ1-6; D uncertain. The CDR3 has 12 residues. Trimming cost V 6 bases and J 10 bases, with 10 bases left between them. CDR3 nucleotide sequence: TGTGCCAGCAGCCTGTTAAGGTCACCCCTCCACTTT. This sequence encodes CASSLLRSPLHF.

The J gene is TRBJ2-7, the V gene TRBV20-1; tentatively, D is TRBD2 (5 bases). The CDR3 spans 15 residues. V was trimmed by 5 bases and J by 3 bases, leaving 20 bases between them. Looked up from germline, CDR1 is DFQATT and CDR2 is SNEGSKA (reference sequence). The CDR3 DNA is TGCAGTGCTCTACTCCCTCTAGCTGCCTTCTACGAGCAGTACTTC. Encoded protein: CSALLPLAAFYEQYF.

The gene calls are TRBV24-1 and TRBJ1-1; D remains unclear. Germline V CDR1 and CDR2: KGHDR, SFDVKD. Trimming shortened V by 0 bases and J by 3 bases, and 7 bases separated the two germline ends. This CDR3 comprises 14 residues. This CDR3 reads CATSDLIGYTEAFF. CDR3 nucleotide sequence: TGTGCCACCAGTGATTTGATAGGGTACACTGAAGCTTTCTTT.

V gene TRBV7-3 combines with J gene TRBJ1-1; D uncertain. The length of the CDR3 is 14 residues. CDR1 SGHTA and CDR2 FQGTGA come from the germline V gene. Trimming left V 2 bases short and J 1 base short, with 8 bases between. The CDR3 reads CASSLSNQNTEAFF. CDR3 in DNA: TGTGCCAGCAGCTTATCCAACCAGAACACTGAAGCTTTCTTT.

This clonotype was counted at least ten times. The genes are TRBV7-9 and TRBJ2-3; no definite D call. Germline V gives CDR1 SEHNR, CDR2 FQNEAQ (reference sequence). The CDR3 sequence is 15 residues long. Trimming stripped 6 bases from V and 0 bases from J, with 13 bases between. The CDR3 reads CASSPSGVSTDTQYF. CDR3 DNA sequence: TGTGCCAGCAGTCCTAGTGGGGTTAGCACAGATACGCAGTATTTT.

The CDR3 DNA is TGCAGTGCTCTGGGGACACTTGACTCCTACGAGCAGTACTTC. This encodes CSALGTLDSYEQYF. V and J are TRBV20-1 and TRBJ2-7, with D possibly TRBD1 on 6 matching bases. V dropped 5 bases and J dropped 0 bases, with 14 bases sitting between them. This CDR3 comprises 14 residues. From germline, CDR1 is DFQATT and CDR2 SNEGSKA (reference sequence).

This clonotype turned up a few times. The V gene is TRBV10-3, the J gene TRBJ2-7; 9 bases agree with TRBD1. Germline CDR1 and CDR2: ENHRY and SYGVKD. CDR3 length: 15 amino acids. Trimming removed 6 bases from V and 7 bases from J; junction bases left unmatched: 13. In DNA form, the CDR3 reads TGTGCCATCAGACCCACAACAGGGGGCCCAGGGGAGCAGTACTTC. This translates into CAIRPTTGGPGEQYF.

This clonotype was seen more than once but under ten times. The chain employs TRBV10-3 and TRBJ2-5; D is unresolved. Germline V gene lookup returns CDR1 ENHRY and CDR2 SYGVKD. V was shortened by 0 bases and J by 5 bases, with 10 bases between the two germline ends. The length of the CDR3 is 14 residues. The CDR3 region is CAISESIGQETQYF. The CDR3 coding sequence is TGTGCCATCAGTGAGTCGATTGGTCAGGAGACCCAGTACTTC.

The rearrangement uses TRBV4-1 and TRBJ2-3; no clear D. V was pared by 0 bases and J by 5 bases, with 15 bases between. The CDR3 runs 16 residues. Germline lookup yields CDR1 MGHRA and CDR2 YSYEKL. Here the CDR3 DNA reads TGCGCCAGCAGCCAAGATAAGACACCCTATGGAGATACGCAGTATTTT. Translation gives CASSQDKTPYGDTQYF.

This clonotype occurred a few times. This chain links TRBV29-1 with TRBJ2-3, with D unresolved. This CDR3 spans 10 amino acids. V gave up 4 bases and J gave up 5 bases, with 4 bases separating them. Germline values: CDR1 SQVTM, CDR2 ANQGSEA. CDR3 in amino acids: CSVAGDTQYF. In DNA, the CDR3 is TGCAGCGTTGCAGGAGATACGCAGTATTTT.

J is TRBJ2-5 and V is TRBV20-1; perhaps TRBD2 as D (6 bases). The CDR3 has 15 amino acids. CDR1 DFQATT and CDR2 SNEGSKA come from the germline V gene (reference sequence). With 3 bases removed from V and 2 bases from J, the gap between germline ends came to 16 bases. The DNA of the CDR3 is TGCAGTGCTAGCGCGGGGCAGGAGAAACAAGAGACCCAGTACTTC. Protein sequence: CSASAGQEKQETQYF.

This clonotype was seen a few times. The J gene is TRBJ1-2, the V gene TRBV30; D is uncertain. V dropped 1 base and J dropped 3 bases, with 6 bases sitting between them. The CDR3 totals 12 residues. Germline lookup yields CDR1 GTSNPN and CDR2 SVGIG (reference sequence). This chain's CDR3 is CAWSDWDYGYTF. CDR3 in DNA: TGTGCCTGGAGTGATTGGGACTATGGCTACACCTTC.

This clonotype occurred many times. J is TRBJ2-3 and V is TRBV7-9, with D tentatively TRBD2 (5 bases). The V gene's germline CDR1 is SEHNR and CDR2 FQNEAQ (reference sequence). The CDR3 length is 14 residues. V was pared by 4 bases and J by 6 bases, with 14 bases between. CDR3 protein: CASSSGGWRDTQYF. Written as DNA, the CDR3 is TGTGCCAGCAGCTCCGGAGGATGGAGGGATACGCAGTATTTT.

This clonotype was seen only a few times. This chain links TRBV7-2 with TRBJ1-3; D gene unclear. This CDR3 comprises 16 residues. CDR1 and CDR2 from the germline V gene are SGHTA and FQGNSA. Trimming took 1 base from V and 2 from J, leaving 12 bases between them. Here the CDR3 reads CASSLEGIGPGNTIYF. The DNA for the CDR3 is TGTGCCAGCAGCTTAGAGGGTATAGGGCCTGGAAACACCATATATTTT.